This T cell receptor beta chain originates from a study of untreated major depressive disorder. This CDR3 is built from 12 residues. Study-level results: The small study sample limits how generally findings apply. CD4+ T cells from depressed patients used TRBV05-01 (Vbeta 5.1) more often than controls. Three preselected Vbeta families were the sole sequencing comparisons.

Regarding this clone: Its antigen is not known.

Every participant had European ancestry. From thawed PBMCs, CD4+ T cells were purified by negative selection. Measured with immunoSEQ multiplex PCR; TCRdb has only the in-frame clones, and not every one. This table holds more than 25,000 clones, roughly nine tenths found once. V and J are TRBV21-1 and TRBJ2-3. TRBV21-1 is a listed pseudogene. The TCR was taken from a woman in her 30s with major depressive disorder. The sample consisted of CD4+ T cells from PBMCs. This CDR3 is CASRGSADTQYF. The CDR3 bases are TGTGCCAGCAGGGGAAGCGCAGATACGCAGTATTTT.